The next 8 T cell receptor beta chains were all read from a single sample in a study of cytomegalovirus exposure and HLA in healthy donors. Primers: 60 Vbeta forward and 13 Jbeta reverse. Libraries were prepared by immunoSEQ multiplex PCR; TCRdb keeps only in-frame clonotypes and omits some of them. The table records roughly 120,000 clones, around two thirds of them present only once. Material for sequencing was PBMCs. The receptor source for this set is a man aged 60 to 69 in good health and CMV-seropositive.

The V call is TRBV28, the J call TRBJ1-6; 11 bases are shared with TRBD1. This CDR3 spans 16 amino acids. The junction had 6 bases not matched to a gene; V was cut back by 4 bases and J by 7 bases. Germline CDR1 MDHEN, CDR2 SYDVKM. This CDR3 is CASSSVGQGANSPLHF. In DNA form, the CDR3 reads TGTGCCAGCAGTTCAGTCGGACAGGGGGCAAATTCACCCCTCCACTTT.

This clone came up a few times. The chain links TRBV6-5 to TRBJ1-6; no clear D gene. Germline V CDR1 and CDR2: MNHEY, SVGAGI. This CDR3 has 14 amino acids. Trimming cost V 5 bases and J 0 bases, with 5 bases left between them. DNA for the CDR3: TGTGCCAGCAGTGGGCGCTCCTATAATTCACCCCTCCACTTT. The encoded protein is CASSGRSYNSPLHF.

This clone turned up a few times. The CDR3 region is CASRGNSYNEQFF. CDR3 nucleotides: TGTGCCAGTCGAGGAAACTCCTACAATGAGCAGTTCTTC. V gene TRBV19 combines with J gene TRBJ2-1; D is ambiguous. Germline V CDR1 and CDR2: LNHDA, SQIVND (reference sequence). The CDR3 is 13 amino acids. Trimming pared 8 bases from V and 0 bases from J, leaving 8 bases between.

This clone was observed at least ten times. The V and J genes are TRBV5-6 and TRBJ1-5; 7 positions match TRBD1. The V and J ends lost 4 bases and 9 bases, in that order; junction bases with no gene match: 13. Germline CDR1 and CDR2: SGHDT and YYEEEE. The CDR3 extends over 15 amino acids. The CDR3 bases are TGTGCCAGCAGCCGCAGAGGGACAGCTCGACGGCCCCAGCATTTT. Amino acids: CASSRRGTARRPQHF.

V is TRBV25-1 and J is TRBJ2-7; TRBD1 agrees at 10 bases. This CDR3 is built from 13 residues. The V gene's germline CDR1 is MGHDK and CDR2 SYGVNS. With 4 bases clipped from V and 3 bases from J, the junction kept 0 bases outside the gene matches. CDR3: CASSGTGGYEQYF. CDR3 DNA: TGTGCCAGCAGTGGGACAGGGGGCTACGAGCAGTACTTC.

V usage is TRBV9 and J usage is TRBJ2-7, with 8 bases aligning to TRBD2. Germline V gives CDR1 SGDLS, CDR2 YYNGEE. J gave up 6 bases and V 4 bases, and 12 bases lay outside the gene matches. There are 15 residues in the CDR3. DNA for the CDR3: TGTGCCAGCAGCAAACGGGGGGGAAATTTTACCGAGCAGTACTTC. This translates into CASSKRGGNFTEQYF.

The chain has TRBV6-5 and TRBJ2-5; 7 nucleotides align to TRBD2. The length of the CDR3 is 15 residues. CDR1 is MNHEY and CDR2 is SVGAGI in the germline V gene. V lost 6 bases to trimming and J lost 0 bases; unmatched junction nucleotides: 7. CDR3 coding DNA: TGTGCCAGCAGGAGAGCGGGGAAGTACCAAGAGACCCAGTACTTC. This sequence encodes CASRRAGKYQETQYF.

This clone was counted only a few times. The chain employs TRBV4-1 and TRBJ1-2; D unresolved. Trimming removed 5 bases from V and 6 bases from J, with 19 bases in between. Germline V lookup: CDR1 MGHRA, CDR2 YSYEKL. This CDR3 is 15 amino acids long. The CDR3 region has the DNA TGCGCCAGCAGCGACGGGAACAGAGAGATTAATGGCTACACCTTC. It yields the protein CASSDGNREINGYTF.